This TCR beta chain emerged from a study of spatial heterogeneity in lung cancer. Study-level background: Consistently, beta-chain sequences turned up in larger numbers than alpha-chain sequences did. Findings and caveats of the study: Ubiquitous, expanded tumor-derived TCRs were more frequently observed in blood at resection than at follow-up.

Time point described: sample taken at primary tumor resection. Whole RNA from tumor, nontumor lung or frozen PBMC was sequenced unsorted. Donors were 72 untreated early-stage non-small cell lung cancer patients. Unique molecular identifiers, one per molecule, were present on every TCR cDNA molecule. MiXCR, applied by TCRdb to the 5' RACE reads, yields one record per CDR3 protein. The sample contains 39,000 or so distinct CDR3 sequences, approximately 7.5% of which appear only once. This clonotype occurred many times. Antigen: not known. The V gene end was trimmed by 1 base and the J gene end by 3 bases; junction bases not matched to a gene: 6. The CDR3 length is 16 residues. Germline lookup yields CDR1 LGHNA and CDR2 YNFKEQ.

This chain links TRBV4-2 with TRBJ2-7, with 10 bases fitting TRBD1. The TCR sequence derives from a male donor with early-stage non-small cell lung cancer. Material: PBMCs, obtained at surgery. The CDR3 protein is CASSQVIGQGDYEQYF. The CDR3 coding sequence is TGTGCCAGCAGCCAAGTCATCGGACAGGGGGACTACGAGCAGTACTTC.